The 16 T cell receptor beta chains below all came from one sample that was sequenced in a study of blood T cell repertoires in COVID-19. Assay: immunoSEQ multiplex PCR; the TCRdb copy retains only in-frame clones and omits some. The table records 150,000 to 200,000 clones, around 85% of them present only once. The sample taken for sequencing was PBMCs or T cells enriched from blood (not recorded which). The receptors were sampled from a woman aged 40-49 years with acute COVID-19.

This clone was detected ten times or more. J is TRBJ1-2 and V is TRBV5-1; 7 bases are shared with TRBD1. Germline-derived CDR1 and CDR2 are SGHRS and YFSETQ. The junction had 3 bases not matched to a gene; V was cut back by 0 bases and J by 7 bases. The CDR3 runs 13 residues. The CDR3 DNA is TGCGCCAGCAGCTTGGAGGGGGCGAGTGGCTACACCTTC. Translated: CASSLEGASGYTF.

CDR3 DNA: TGTGCCAGCAGCCAAAGCCTAGCGGGGGGAGATACGCAGTATTTT. Residues: CASSQSLAGGDTQYF. V is TRBV3-1 (or the pseudogene TRBV3-2) and J is TRBJ2-3; 11 nucleotides line up with TRBD2. Germline loops: CDR1 LGHDT, CDR2 YNNKEL (reference sequence). V trimming: 2 bases; J trimming: 5 bases; junction bases outside the gene matches: 3. The CDR3 totals 15 residues.

This clone was found a few times. The gene calls are TRBV30 and TRBJ1-4, with 11 positions matching TRBD1. The CDR3 loop spans 14 amino acids. CDR1 and CDR2 (germline): GTSNPN, SVGIG (reference sequence). V lost 5 bases, J lost 9 bases, and 8 bases stayed unmatched. The CDR3 sequence: CAWGRTGGEKKLFF. CDR3 nucleotide sequence: TGTGCCTGGGGACGGACAGGGGGCGAGAAAAAACTGTTTTTT.

This clone appeared once. The chain recombines TRBV11-3 with TRBJ1-5; 7 bases agree with TRBD1. Trimming removed 6 bases from V and 3 bases from J; junction bases left unmatched: 8. The CDR3 contains 15 residues. Germline-derived CDR1 and CDR2 are SGHNT and YENEEA. The CDR3, as DNA: TGTGCCAGCAGGCAGACAGGGACGGCCAATCAGCCCCAGCATTTT. Its protein product is CASRQTGTANQPQHF.

This sequence joins TRBV18 and TRBJ1-5; tentatively, D is TRBD1 (6 bases). The CDR3 consists of 16 residues. V was trimmed by 3 bases and J by 6 bases, leaving 18 bases between them. CDR1 is KGHSH, CDR2 LQKENI, per germline. The CDR3 is CASSPSGAGTFQPQHF. The CDR3 DNA sequence: TGTGCCAGCTCACCCTCCGGGGCAGGGACATTTCAGCCCCAGCATTTT.

The sample holds one count of this clone. The chain uses TRBV15 and TRBJ2-1; 7 nucleotides line up with TRBD2. CDR1 is LNHNV, CDR2 YYDKDF, per germline (reference sequence). V was pared by 0 bases and J by 5 bases, with 7 bases of the junction left unmatched. The CDR3 is 16 residues long. The CDR3 nucleotides read TGTGCCACCAGCAGAGACGTGGGAGCGGGGAACAATGAGCAGTTCTTC. Its translation: CATSRDVGAGNNEQFF. Supplemented by reference TRBV15 and TRBJ2-1, the full variable domain reads DAMVIQNPRYQVTQFGKPVTLSCSQTLNHNVMYWYQQKSSQAPKLLFHYYDKDFNNEADTPDNFQSRRPNTSFCFLDIRSPGLGDTAMYLCATSRDVGAGNNEQFFGPGTRLTVL.

This rearrangement joins TRBV6-5 to TRBJ2-1; 12 bases are shared with TRBD2. The CDR3 has 14 amino acids. V dropped 6 bases and J dropped 9; count of bases not matched to a gene: 6. Germline V lookup: CDR1 MNHEY, CDR2 SVGAGI. DNA for the CDR3: TGTGCCAGCAGACGACTAGCGGGAGACCCTGAGCAGTTCTTC. Translation gives CASRRLAGDPEQFF.

The chain employs TRBV6-5 and TRBJ2-3; a possible D gene is TRBD2 (6 bases). The CDR3 loop spans 16 amino acids. Germline V gene sequence: CDR1 MNHEY, CDR2 SVGAGI. Trimming took 3 bases from V and 0 from J, leaving 13 bases between them. The DNA for the CDR3 is TGTGCCAGCAGTTATTCGCGGGGTAGGAGCACAGATACGCAGTATTTT. Amino acid sequence: CASSYSRGRSTDTQYF.

The chain is built from TRBV18 and TRBJ2-1, with D perhaps TRBD2 (5 bases). This CDR3 has 17 amino acids. Trimming took 6 bases from V and 2 from J, leaving 20 bases between them. Germline V gives CDR1 KGHSH, CDR2 LQKENI. The CDR3 nucleotides are TGTGCCAGCTCGCCCCCAGAGTCTAGCAGAACCTACAATGAGCAGTTCTTC. Its protein is CASSPPESSRTYNEQFF.

The genes are TRBV12-3 or TRBV12-4 and TRBJ1-1; D is perhaps TRBD1 (5 bases). V dropped 5 bases and J dropped 11 bases, with 15 bases sitting between them. The CDR3 has 12 residues. CDR3 loop: CASSAGRVSAFF. DNA of the CDR3: TGTGCCAGCAGTGCAGGGAGGGTAAGTGCTTTCTTT.

The chain combines TRBV7-6 with TRBJ2-3, with 13 bases identical to TRBD2. The CDR3 has 17 residues. Per the germline V gene, CDR1 is SGHVS and CDR2 is FNYEAQ. Germline trimming cut 5 bases from V and 3 bases from J; bases unmatched to any gene: 8. CDR3 nucleotide sequence: TGTGCCAGCAGCGGACGGACTAGCGGGAGAGAAACAGATACGCAGTATTTT. Translated, it gives CASSGRTSGRETDTQYF.

In DNA, the CDR3 is TGTGCCAGCAGCGGGACAGAGGATACGCAGTATTTT. Translated: CASSGTEDTQYF. The V call is TRBV6-1, the J call TRBJ2-3; 7 positions match TRBD1. Germline CDR1 reads MNHNS; CDR2 reads SASEGT. V gave up 6 bases and J gave up 6 bases; unmatched junction bases: 3. The CDR3 loop spans 12 amino acids.

V usage is TRBV18 and J usage is TRBJ2-7; TRBD1 is a possible D gene (5 bases). Trimming cost V 6 bases and J 3 bases, with 12 bases left between them. This CDR3 is built from 13 residues. Germline V lookup: CDR1 KGHSH, CDR2 LQKENI. The chain's CDR3 is CASSFGQGYEQYF. The DNA for the CDR3 is TGTGCCAGCTCCTTCGGACAAGGCTACGAGCAGTACTTC. The full variable domain, its missing parts supplied by reference TRBV18 and TRBJ2-7, is NAGVMQNPRHLVRRRGQEARLRCSPMKGHSHVYWYRQLPEEGLKFMVYLQKENIIDESGMPKERFSAEFPKEGPSILRIQQVVRGDSAAYFCASSFGQGYEQYFGPGTRLTVT.

The chain employs TRBV13 and TRBJ1-1; a weak D match, TRBD1 (6 bases). From germline, CDR1 is PRHDT and CDR2 FYEKMQ (reference sequence). The V end lost 5 bases, the J end lost 6 bases, and 16 bases lay between the germline ends. This CDR3 spans 14 amino acids. CDR3 DNA sequence: TGTGCCAGCAGCATAAGACAGGTCTTTGCTGAAGCTTTCTTT. Residues: CASSIRQVFAEAFF.

The V gene is TRBV6-5, the J gene TRBJ1-2; TRBD1 matches at 8 bases. The CDR3 spans 15 residues. The ends lost 5 bases at V and 4 bases at J; junction bases unmatched: 9. Germline V gives CDR1 MNHEY, CDR2 SVGAGI. The CDR3 DNA reads as TGTGCCAGCAGTAATGACAGGGGCCCGGGCTATGGCTACACCTTC. Amino acids: CASSNDRGPGYGYTF.

The chain links TRBV19 to TRBJ1-1, with D perhaps TRBD1 (6 bases). In germline, CDR1 is LNHDA, CDR2 SQIVND (reference sequence). The V and J ends lost 4 bases and 6 bases respectively, with 12 bases between them. CDR3 length: 13 residues. The CDR3 DNA reads as TGTGCCAGTAGTACCCAGGGGTCCCCTGAAGCTTTCTTT. It is translated as CASSTQGSPEAFF.